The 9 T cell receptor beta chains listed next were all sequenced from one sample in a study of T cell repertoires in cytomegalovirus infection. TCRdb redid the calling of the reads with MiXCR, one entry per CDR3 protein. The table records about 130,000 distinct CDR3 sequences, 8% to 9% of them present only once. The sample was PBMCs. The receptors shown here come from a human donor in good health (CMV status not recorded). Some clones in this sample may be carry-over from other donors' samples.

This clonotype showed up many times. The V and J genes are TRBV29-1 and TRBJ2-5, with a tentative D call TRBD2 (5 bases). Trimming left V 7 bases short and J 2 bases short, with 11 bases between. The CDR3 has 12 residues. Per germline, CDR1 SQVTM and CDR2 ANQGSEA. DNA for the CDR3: TGCAGCGCCAAGGAGGCACAAGAGACCCAGTACTTC. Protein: CSAKEAQETQYF.

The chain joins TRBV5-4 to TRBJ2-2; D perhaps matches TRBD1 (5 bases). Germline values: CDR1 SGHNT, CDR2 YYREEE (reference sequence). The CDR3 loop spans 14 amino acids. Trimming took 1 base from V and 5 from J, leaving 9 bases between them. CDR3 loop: CASSLKGPTGELFF. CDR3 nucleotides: TGTGCCAGCAGCTTGAAGGGGCCAACCGGGGAGCTGTTTTTT.

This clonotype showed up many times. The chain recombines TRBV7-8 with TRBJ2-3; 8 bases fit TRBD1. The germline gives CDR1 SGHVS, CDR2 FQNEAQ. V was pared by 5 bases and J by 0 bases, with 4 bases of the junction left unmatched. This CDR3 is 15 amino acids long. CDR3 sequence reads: CASSPRQGSTDTQYF. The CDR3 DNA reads TGTGCCAGCAGCCCTAGACAGGGGAGCACAGATACGCAGTATTTT.

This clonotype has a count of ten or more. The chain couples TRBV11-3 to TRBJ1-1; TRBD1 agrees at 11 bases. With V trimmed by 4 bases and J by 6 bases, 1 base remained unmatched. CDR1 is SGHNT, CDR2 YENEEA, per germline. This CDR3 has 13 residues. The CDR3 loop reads CASSSGQGAEAFF. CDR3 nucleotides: TGTGCCAGCAGCTCGGGACAGGGGGCTGAAGCTTTCTTT.

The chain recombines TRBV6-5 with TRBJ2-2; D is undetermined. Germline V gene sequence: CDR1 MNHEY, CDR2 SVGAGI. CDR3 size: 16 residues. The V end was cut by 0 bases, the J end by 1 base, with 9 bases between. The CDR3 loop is CASSYSMILNTGELFF. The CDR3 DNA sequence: TGTGCCAGCAGTTACTCGATGATCTTGAACACCGGGGAGCTGTTTTTT.

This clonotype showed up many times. In nucleotides, the CDR3 is TGTGCCAGCAGCCCCTACAGGGGCTCAAACACTGAAGCTTTCTTT. Translated: CASSPYRGSNTEAFF. The chain has TRBV7-2 and TRBJ1-1; 7 bases fit TRBD1. J lost 2 bases, V lost 5 bases, and 8 bases had no gene match. This CDR3 is 15 amino acids long. Germline CDR1 SGHTA, CDR2 FQGNSA.

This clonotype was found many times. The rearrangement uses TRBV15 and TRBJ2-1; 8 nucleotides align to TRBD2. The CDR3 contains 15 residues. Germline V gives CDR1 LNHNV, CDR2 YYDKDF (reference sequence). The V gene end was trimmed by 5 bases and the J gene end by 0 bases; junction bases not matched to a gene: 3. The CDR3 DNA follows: TGTGCCACCAGCCGGGAGGGGAACTCCTACAATGAGCAGTTCTTC. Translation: CATSREGNSYNEQFF.

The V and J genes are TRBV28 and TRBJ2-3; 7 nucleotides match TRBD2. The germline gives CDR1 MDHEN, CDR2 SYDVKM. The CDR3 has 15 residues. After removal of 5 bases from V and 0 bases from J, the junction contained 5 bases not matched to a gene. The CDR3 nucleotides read TGTGCCAGCAGTCCAGCGGGGTCGAGCACAGATACGCAGTATTTT. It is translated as CASSPAGSSTDTQYF.

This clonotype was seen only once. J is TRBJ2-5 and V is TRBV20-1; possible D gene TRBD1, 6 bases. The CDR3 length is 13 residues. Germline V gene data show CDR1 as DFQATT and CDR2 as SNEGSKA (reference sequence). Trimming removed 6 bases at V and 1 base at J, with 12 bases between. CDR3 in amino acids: CSAWDTSQETQYF. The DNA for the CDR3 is TGCAGTGCATGGGACACCTCCCAAGAGACCCAGTACTTC.